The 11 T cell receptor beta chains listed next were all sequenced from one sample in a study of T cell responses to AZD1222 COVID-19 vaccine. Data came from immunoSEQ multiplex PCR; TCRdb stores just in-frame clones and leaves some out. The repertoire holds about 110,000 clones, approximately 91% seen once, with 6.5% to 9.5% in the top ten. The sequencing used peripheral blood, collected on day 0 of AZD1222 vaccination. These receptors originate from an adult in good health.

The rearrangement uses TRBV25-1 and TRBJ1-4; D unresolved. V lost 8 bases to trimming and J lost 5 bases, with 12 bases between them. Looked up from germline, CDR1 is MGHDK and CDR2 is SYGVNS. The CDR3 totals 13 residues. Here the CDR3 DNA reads TGTGCCAGCGAAGGTTGGAGCAATGAAAAACTGTTTTTT. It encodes CASEGWSNEKLFF. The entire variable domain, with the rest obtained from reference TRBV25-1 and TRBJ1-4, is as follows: EADIYQTPRYLVIGTGKKITLECSQTMGHDKMYWYQQDPGMELHLIHYSYGVNSTEKGDLSSESTVSRIRTEHFPLTLESARPSHTSQYLCASEGWSNEKLFFGSGTQLSVL.

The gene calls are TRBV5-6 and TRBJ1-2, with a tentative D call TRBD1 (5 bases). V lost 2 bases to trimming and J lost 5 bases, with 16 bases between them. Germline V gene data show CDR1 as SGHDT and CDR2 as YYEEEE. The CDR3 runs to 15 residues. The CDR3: CASSFSTGHFYGYTF. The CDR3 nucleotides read TGTGCCAGCAGCTTTAGTACAGGTCACTTTTATGGCTACACCTTC.

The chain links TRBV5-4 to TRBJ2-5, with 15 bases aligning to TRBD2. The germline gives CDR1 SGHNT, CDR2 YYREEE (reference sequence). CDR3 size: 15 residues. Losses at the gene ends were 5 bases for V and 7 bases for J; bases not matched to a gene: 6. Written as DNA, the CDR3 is TGTGCCAGCAGTAGATGGACTAGCGGGGGGGGGACCCAGTACTTC. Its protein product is CASSRWTSGGGTQYF.

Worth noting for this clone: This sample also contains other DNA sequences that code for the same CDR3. The CDR3 nucleotides read TGTGCCTGGAGTGCTCCCGGAGGGTCACCCCTCCACTTT. It encodes CAWSAPGGSPLHF. The gene calls are TRBV30 and TRBJ1-6; no reliable D call. This CDR3 has 13 residues. CDR1 GTSNPN and CDR2 SVGIG come from the germline V gene (reference sequence). V dropped 1 base and J dropped 10 bases, with 11 bases sitting between them. The whole variable domain, filled in from reference TRBV30 and TRBJ1-6, reads SQTIHQWPATLVQPVGSPLSLECTVEGTSNPNLYWYRQAAGRGLQLLFYSVGIGQISSEVPQNLSASRPQDRQFILSSKKLLLSDSGFYLCAWSAPGGSPLHFGNGTRLTVT.

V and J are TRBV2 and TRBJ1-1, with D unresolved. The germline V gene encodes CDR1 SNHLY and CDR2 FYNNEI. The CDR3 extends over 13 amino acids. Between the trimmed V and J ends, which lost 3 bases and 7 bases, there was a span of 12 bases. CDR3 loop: CASSELTTGEAFF. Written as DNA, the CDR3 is TGTGCCAGCAGTGAGCTGACGACGGGTGAAGCTTTCTTT.

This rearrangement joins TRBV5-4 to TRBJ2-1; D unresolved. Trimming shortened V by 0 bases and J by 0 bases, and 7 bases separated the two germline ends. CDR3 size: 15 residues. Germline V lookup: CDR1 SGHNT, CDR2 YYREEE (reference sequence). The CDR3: CASSLASSSYNEQFF. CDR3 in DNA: TGTGCCAGCAGCTTGGCCTCAAGCTCCTACAATGAGCAGTTCTTC.

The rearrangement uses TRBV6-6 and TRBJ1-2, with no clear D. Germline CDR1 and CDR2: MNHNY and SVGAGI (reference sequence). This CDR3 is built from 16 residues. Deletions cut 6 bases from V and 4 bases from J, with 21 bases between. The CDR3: CASSRERSGSSYGYTF. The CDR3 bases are TGTGCCAGCAGCCGTGAACGTTCCGGGTCCTCCTATGGCTACACCTTC.

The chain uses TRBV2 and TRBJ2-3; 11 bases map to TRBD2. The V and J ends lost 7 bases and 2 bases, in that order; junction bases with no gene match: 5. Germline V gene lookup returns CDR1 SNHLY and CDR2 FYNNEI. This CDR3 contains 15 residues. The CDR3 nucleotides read TGTGCCAGCACCCTTAGCGGGAGGGACACAGATACGCAGTATTTT. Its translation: CASTLSGRDTDTQYF.

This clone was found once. The CDR3 here is CASSQDQVRGHGYTF. The CDR3, as DNA: TGTGCCAGCAGCCAAGATCAAGTGAGGGGGCATGGCTACACCTTC. The chain carries TRBV3-1 (or the pseudogene TRBV3-2) and TRBJ1-2; TRBD1 agrees at 7 bases. The CDR3 is 15 amino acids. The J segment lost 6 bases and the V segment lost 0 bases, leaving 7 bases of the junction unmatched. Germline V gives CDR1 LGHDT, CDR2 YNNKEL (reference sequence).

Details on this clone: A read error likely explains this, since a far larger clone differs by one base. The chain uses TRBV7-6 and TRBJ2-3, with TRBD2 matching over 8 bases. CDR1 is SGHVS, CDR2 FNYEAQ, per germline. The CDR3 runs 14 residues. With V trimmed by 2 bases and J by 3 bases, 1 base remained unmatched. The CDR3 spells CASSLLAGTDTQYF. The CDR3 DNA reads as TGTGCCAGCAGCTTACTAGCGGGTACAGATACGCAGTATTTT.

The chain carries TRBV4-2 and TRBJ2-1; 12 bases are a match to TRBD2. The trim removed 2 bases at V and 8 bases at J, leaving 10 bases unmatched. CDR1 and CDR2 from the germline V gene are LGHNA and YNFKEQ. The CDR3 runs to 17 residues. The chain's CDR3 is CASSQLLAGGSRDEQFF. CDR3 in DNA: TGTGCCAGCAGCCAACTGCTAGCGGGGGGGTCCAGGGATGAGCAGTTCTTC.